This TCR beta chain was identified in a study of shared clonotypes between healthy human individuals. About the research overall: Three plates were used per donor for CD4 naive, three for CD4 memory, two for CD8 naive and one for CD8 memory.

This CDR3 is 13 amino acids long. With 6 bases removed from V and 3 bases from J, the gap between germline ends came to 9 bases. Germline values: CDR1 SGHRS, CDR2 YFSETQ. Repertoires were generated with immunoSEQ multiplex PCR, while TCRdb's copy carries only in-frame clones and drops some. Counted here are 2 million to 2.5 million clones, approximately 94% occurring once; the ten biggest clones make up roughly 0.13%. The source is a man aged 18 to 30 in good health. Sequencing was carried out using naive CD4+ T cells sorted from blood. Subset meaning: CD45RA+ positively selected. The chain recombines TRBV5-1 with TRBJ1-4, with D tentatively TRBD1 (5 bases). As DNA, the CDR3 is TGCGCCAGCAAACGGGGGTCTAATGAAAAACTGTTTTTT. Its translation: CASKRGSNEKLFF.